This TCR beta chain was captured in a study of blood T cell repertoires in COVID-19 (TCRdb year 2020). Some background on the complete study: Samples covering the acute and convalescent phases of COVID-19 were provided by collaborators in the United States, Italy and Spain. The samples were drawn from two sources: the first 160 participants of the ongoing ImmuneRACE study, and fewer than 1,500 subjects contributed by 6 global collaborators. The material from the prospective study consisted of cDNA or gDNA derived from T cells, B-cell-depleted T cells, or PBMCs. The dataset comprised deeply sampled blood TCRbeta repertoires from subjects exposed to, actively infected with, or recovered from COVID-19. Where available, HLA class I and class II types were taken from metadata supplied by the sample provider and were not determined by assay-based typing. The repertoires were released in a freely available public database meant as a resource for research on the immune response to SARS-CoV-2. The sample metadata nearly always contained a de-identified subject ID, COVID-19 status, age in years and sex.

Overall study outcomes, separate from this receptor: How much clinical and demographic metadata was included differed by source and by participant, and the metadata was provided uncurated.

Notes on this clone: No antigen is known for it. One base away there is no much larger clone; base qualities are not given.

The collaborating institutions used their own protocols to collect whole blood in K2EDTA tubes. For TCRbeta analysis, collaborator samples were shipped as frozen whole blood, as isolated PBMCs, or as DNA extracted from either sample type. TCRbeta CDR3 regions were amplified from genomic DNA by means of the immunoSEQ Assay, a bias-controlled multiplex PCR. Concerning the study's data processing: The number of nucleated cells in each sample was estimated from the amplification of reference gene primers within the assay. Sequence reads were collapsed and filtered to measure the absolute abundance of every unique TCRbeta CDR3 rearrangement. For each sample, productive Simpson clonality was calculated as the square root of Simpson's diversity index across productive rearrangements. In its TCRdb copy, this immuneACCESS table keeps in-frame sequences only and misses some clones. Where compared with another copy, unresolved V genes explain less than half of these, and the others have no known cause. The DNA gave D and trimming, while V, J and clone size come from that table. Present in this sample are some 700,000 clones, 80% to 90% of which were seen just once. The top ten hold about 0.26% of the sample.

Taken from cysteine to phenylalanine, the CDR3 has 15 residues. Just the 45-base CDR3 DNA is kept, in frame starting at base 1. CDR1 and CDR2, looked up from the germline V gene, are MNHEY and SVGEGT. Compared with germline, V lacks 4 bases and J lacks 2 bases; bases without a gene match: 7. This sequence originates from a woman aged 18-35 years with acute or convalescent COVID-19. Recombination joined TRBV6-2 or TRBV6-3 with TRBJ2-7; TRBD2 matches 8 bases in the middle. The sample consisted of peripheral blood. DNA sequence: TGTGCCAGCAGTTCGGGGGGGCGCTTCGCCTACGAGCAGTACTTC. Its protein reads: CASSSGGRFAYEQYF.